The 14 T cell receptor beta chains presented below share a single source sample, sequenced in a study of T cell changes during pregnancy in multiple sclerosis. Clones were read by immunoSEQ multiplex PCR, and TCRdb kept only the in-frame ones, dropping some. The table has 28,000 or so clones, 80% to 95% seen once. The specimen was CD8+ T cells from peripheral blood mononuclear cells, collected before pregnancy. The receptors derive from a female donor with multiple sclerosis, enrolled in a pregnancy study.

This chain joins TRBV10-1 and TRBJ2-1, with 10 bases aligning to TRBD2. From germline, CDR1 is WNHNN and CDR2 SYGVQD (reference sequence). V lost 6 bases, J lost 4 bases, and 9 bases stayed unmatched. The CDR3 is made up of 16 amino acids. The CDR3 here is CASRPKGTSAYNEQFF. The CDR3 bases are TGCGCCAGCAGACCCAAAGGGACTAGCGCTTACAATGAGCAGTTCTTC.

V and J are TRBV11-3 and TRBJ2-5; 10 bases match TRBD2. Germline trimming cut 1 base from V and 4 bases from J; bases unmatched to any gene: 6. This CDR3 contains 16 residues. CDR1 and CDR2 from the germline V gene are SGHNT and YENEEA. CDR3 sequence reads: CASSLVSTSGTETQYF. CDR3 bases: TGTGCCAGCAGCTTAGTTTCCACTAGCGGGACAGAGACCCAGTACTTC.

This clone appeared a few times. The V gene is TRBV2, the J gene TRBJ1-1; D is perhaps TRBD1 (6 bases). V lost 10 bases and J 3 bases, leaving 9 bases between the germline ends. Germline values: CDR1 SNHLY, CDR2 FYNNEI. CDR3 length: 11 amino acids. Here the CDR3 reads CATQGYTEAFF. The CDR3 region has the DNA TGTGCCACCCAGGGGTACACTGAAGCTTTCTTT.

J is TRBJ2-1 and V is TRBV30; D is uncertain. The CDR3 extends over 14 amino acids. CDR1 is GTSNPN and CDR2 is SVGIG in the germline V gene (reference sequence). V was clipped by 5 bases and J by 0 bases, with 11 bases between them. Here the CDR3 reads CAWRGESSYNEQFF. The CDR3 DNA sequence: TGTGCCTGGCGAGGAGAAAGCTCCTACAATGAGCAGTTCTTC.

The chain joins TRBV28 to TRBJ2-4; 8 bases align to TRBD2. The CDR3 loop spans 16 amino acids. With 5 bases clipped from V and 1 base from J, the junction kept 7 bases outside the gene matches. Germline V gives CDR1 MDHEN, CDR2 SYDVKM. The CDR3 DNA sequence: TGTGCCAGCAGTCCTGGGACTAGGGAGGCCAAAAACATTCAGTACTTC. Amino acid sequence: CASSPGTREAKNIQYF.

This clone has only a few counts. The chain uses TRBV9 and TRBJ1-1; D gene unclear. The CDR3 totals 15 residues. Germline V gives CDR1 SGDLS, CDR2 YYNGEE. V shed 4 bases and J shed 6 bases, with 19 bases lying between them. The CDR3 region has the DNA TGTGCCAGCAGCACCCGAGACTCCGGGATCTCTGAAGCTTTCTTT. It is translated as CASSTRDSGISEAFF.

This chain uses TRBV27 with TRBJ2-1, with 9 positions matching TRBD2. V lost 2 bases and J lost 2; bases outside the gene matches: 4. Germline lookup yields CDR1 MNHEY and CDR2 SMNVEV (reference sequence). The CDR3 covers 16 residues. This chain's CDR3 is CASSLLSGSPYNEQFF. The CDR3 bases are TGTGCCAGCAGTTTACTTAGCGGGAGTCCCTACAATGAGCAGTTCTTC.

In its sample, this clone was seen a few times. The chain uses TRBV4-3 and TRBJ2-7; D may be TRBD1 (6 bases). Per germline, CDR1 LGHNA and CDR2 YSLEER. The V end was cut by 4 bases, the J end by 0 bases, with 16 bases between. There are 16 residues in the CDR3. The CDR3 nucleotides are TGCGCCAGCAGCCCCGCCGCCGCGGACAGCTCCTACGAGCAGTACTTC. Its protein product is CASSPAAADSSYEQYF.

The chain combines TRBV10-3 with TRBJ2-7, with TRBD2 as a possible D gene (6 bases). This CDR3 is built from 14 residues. Germline V gene sequence: CDR1 ENHRY, CDR2 SYGVKD. V was shortened by 0 bases and J by 3 bases, with 9 bases between the two germline ends. In DNA, the CDR3 is TGTGCCATCAGTGAGTCGGGGGGAAACTACGAGCAGTACTTC. This encodes CAISESGGNYEQYF.

This clone occurred once. V and J are TRBV7-2 and TRBJ2-5; the D gene is possibly TRBD1 (7 bases). Germline V gene data show CDR1 as SGHTA and CDR2 as FQGNSA. The CDR3 has 17 residues. V was clipped by 4 bases and J by 5 bases, with 23 bases between them. In DNA form, the CDR3 reads TGTGCCAGCAGCTCACAGGGGCGGGGCCTCAAAAGGGAGACCCAGTACTTC. It translates to CASSSQGRGLKRETQYF.

The chain has TRBV5-1 and TRBJ2-7; D possibly corresponds to TRBD2 (5 bases). Germline V gene lookup returns CDR1 SGHRS and CDR2 YFSETQ. The CDR3 has 11 residues. V was pared by 4 bases and J by 5 bases, with 7 bases between. CDR3: CASSLGDEQYF. CDR3 sequence (DNA): TGCGCCAGCAGCCTCGGGGACGAGCAGTACTTC.

The chain combines TRBV5-1 with TRBJ1-1; D is uncertain. Trimming shortened V by 0 bases and J by 4 bases, and 10 bases separated the two germline ends. Germline loops: CDR1 SGHRS, CDR2 YFSETQ. CDR3 length: 14 residues. DNA for the CDR3: TGCGCCAGCAGCTTGGGCGGGTGGGGCACTGAAGCTTTCTTT. Its protein product is CASSLGGWGTEAFF. The variable domain in full, with the rest retrieved from reference TRBV5-1 and TRBJ1-1, is KAGVTQTPRYLIKTRGQQVTLSCSPISGHRSVSWYQQTPGQGLQFLFEYFSETQRNKGNFPGRFSGRQFSNSRSEMNVSTLELGDSALYLCASSLGGWGTEAFFGQGTRLTVV.

This chain joins TRBV7-2 and TRBJ1-2; the D gene is possibly TRBD1 (5 bases). V lost 5 bases to trimming and J lost 1 base, with 14 bases between them. Per the germline V gene, CDR1 is SGHTA and CDR2 is FQGNSA. The CDR3 extends over 15 amino acids. The CDR3 spells CASSPSTGLNYGYTF. CDR3 DNA sequence: TGTGCCAGCAGCCCCAGCACGGGACTTAACTATGGCTACACCTTC.

This chain joins TRBV5-5 and TRBJ2-7; D remains ambiguous. V dropped 0 bases and J dropped 3 bases, with 7 bases sitting between them. CDR3 length: 13 amino acids. Per germline, CDR1 SGHKS and CDR2 YYEKEE (reference sequence). The CDR3 reads CASSLELRYEQYF. CDR3 sequence (DNA): TGTGCCAGCAGCTTGGAACTCCGCTACGAGCAGTACTTC.